These T cell receptor beta chains were read from a single sample in a study of molecular identifiers for immune sequencing clone quantification. A single record per CDR3 protein comes from TCRdb applying MiXCR to the PCR reads. The sample lists 40,000 or so distinct CDR3 sequences; around 21% were seen once. The specimen was naive CD8+ T cells from blood, with Jurkat cell RNA spiked in. The receptor set was obtained from a human donor in good health. Some libraries in this study had Jurkat cell RNA spiked in. CDR3s include the opening cysteine and the closing phenylalanine or tryptophan. The order of the fields is CDR3 DNA, CDR3 protein, D gene, V gene, J gene, clone size. D genes are given only for firm matches. Where a row states a size, it is once, few, many or the class of an expanded clone; other rows omit it.

DNA: TGTGCCAGCAGTGCCCGATTAGAGGCCTACGAGCAGTACTTC; CDR3: CASSARLEAYEQYF; D: -; V: TRBV27; J: TRBJ2-7; size: many
DNA: TGTGCCAGCAGCAAAGATAAGAAAGATACGCAGTATTTT; CDR3: CASSKDKKDTQYF; D: -; V: TRBV21-1; J: TRBJ2-3; size: many
DNA: TGTGCCTGGAGATTCGGGACTATGACTTCTGGGGCCAACGTCCTGACTTTC; CDR3: CAWRFGTMTSGANVLTF; D: TRBD2; V: TRBV30; J: TRBJ2-6; size: many
DNA: TGTGCCAGCAGCCAAGACATCTTCAGCGGGAGGGCAGACGAGCAGTACTTC; CDR3: CASSQDIFSGRADEQYF; D: TRBD2; V: TRBV14; J: TRBJ2-7; size: many
DNA: TGTGCCAGCATCTCGCTAGCGGGGTCCACAGATACGCAGTATTTT; CDR3: CASISLAGSTDTQYF; D: TRBD2; V: TRBV6-5; J: TRBJ2-3; size: many
DNA: TGTGCCAGCGGGACAGGGGATTATAGCAATCAGCCCCAGCATTTT; CDR3: CASGTGDYSNQPQHF; D: TRBD1; V: TRBV27; J: TRBJ1-5; size: many
DNA: TGTGCCACCAGTGACCGGGGACTCAATCAGCCCCAGCATTTT; CDR3: CATSDRGLNQPQHF; D: -; V: TRBV24-1; J: TRBJ1-5; size: many
DNA: TGTGCCAGCAGTTTACCGCGGGACAGCGGCGCCTACAATGAGCAGTTCTTC; CDR3: CASSLPRDSGAYNEQFF; D: -; V: TRBV28; J: TRBJ2-1; size: many
DNA: TGTGCCAGCAGTTTATCGCGGGGGCCGGAGCAGTACTTC; CDR3: CASSLSRGPEQYF; D: -; V: TRBV27; J: TRBJ2-7; size: many
DNA: TGTGCCAGTAGTATGGGGACCAGGGGTTCTGGCGAGCAGTACTTC; CDR3: CASSMGTRGSGEQYF; D: -; V: TRBV19; J: TRBJ2-7; size: many
DNA: TGCGCCAGCAGCCAAGCGGCAGCCCAAACATTGAACACTGAAGCTTTCTTT; CDR3: CASSQAAAQTLNTEAFF; D: -; V: TRBV4-1; J: TRBJ1-1; size: many
DNA: TGTGCCAGCAGCTCCCCCCTTAGCGGGAGGGCCTACAATGAGCAGTTCTTC; CDR3: CASSSPLSGRAYNEQFF; D: TRBD2; V: TRBV7-9; J: TRBJ2-1; size: many
DNA: TGTGCCAGCAGCGCCGTGGACAGGGGGCGGTCGGACACTGAAGCTTTCTTT; CDR3: CASSAVDRGRSDTEAFF; D: TRBD1; V: TRBV9; J: TRBJ1-1; size: -
DNA: TGCGCCAGCAGCCAAGCCGGGAACTCAGCCGACGAGCAGTACTTC; CDR3: CASSQAGNSADEQYF; D: -; V: TRBV4-1; J: TRBJ2-7; size: -
DNA: TGCAGTGCTAGAGATGTGAGGGTCCACATGAACACTGAAGCTTTCTTT; CDR3: CSARDVRVHMNTEAFF; D: -; V: TRBV20-1; J: TRBJ1-1; size: -
DNA: TGTGCCAGCAGCCGGGACAAATACGACAATGAGCAGTTCTTC; CDR3: CASSRDKYDNEQFF; D: -; V: TRBV14; J: TRBJ2-1; size: many
DNA: TGCAGTACGGGACCCTTCAGGTCGGGAATCTCCTACGAGCAGTACTTC; CDR3: CSTGPFRSGISYEQYF; D: -; V: TRBV20-1; J: TRBJ2-7; size: many
DNA: TGTGCCAGCAGCTCAGAGACTAGCGGGGTGGCAGATACGCAGTATTTT; CDR3: CASSSETSGVADTQYF; D: TRBD2; V: TRBV7-8; J: TRBJ2-3; size: -
DNA: TGTGCCAGCAGACAAACAGTGAACACTGAAGCTTTCTTT; CDR3: CASRQTVNTEAFF; D: -; V: TRBV28; J: TRBJ1-1; size: many
DNA: TGCAGCGTTGAATCTGGAAAGGGCCAAGAGACCCAGTACTTC; CDR3: CSVESGKGQETQYF; D: -; V: TRBV29-1; J: TRBJ2-5; size: many
DNA: TGCGCCAGCAGTCAATCCCGGGACAGGGGGGAGACCCAGTACTTC; CDR3: CASSQSRDRGETQYF; D: TRBD1; V: TRBV23-1; J: TRBJ2-5; size: many
DNA: TGTGCCAGCAGTGTCACGGGTAATCAGCCCCAGCATTTT; CDR3: CASSVTGNQPQHF; D: -; V: TRBV9; J: TRBJ1-5; size: -
DNA: TGTGCCTGGCAGCCTGGGGGGGGTCGCACAGATACGCAGTATTTT; CDR3: CAWQPGGGRTDTQYF; D: TRBD2; V: TRBV30; J: TRBJ2-3; size: many
DNA: TGTGCCAGTTGGCAGGGGGCGTCTGGCTACACCTTC; CDR3: CASWQGASGYTF; D: TRBD1; V: TRBV19; J: TRBJ1-2; size: once
DNA: TGTGCCAGCAGCTTAGTTACCGGGGTCCAAGAGACCCAGTACTTC; CDR3: CASSLVTGVQETQYF; D: -; V: TRBV11-2; J: TRBJ2-5; size: many
DNA: TGTGCCAGCTCACCAACACTAGATCACAATGAGCAGTTCTTC; CDR3: CASSPTLDHNEQFF; D: -; V: TRBV18; J: TRBJ2-1; size: many
DNA: TGTGCCACCGGCCCCCGGGGCTCCTACGAGCAGTACTTC; CDR3: CATGPRGSYEQYF; D: -; V: TRBV25-1; J: TRBJ2-7; size: -
DNA: TGCGCCAGCGACAGGGTAGACGAGCAGTACTTC; CDR3: CASDRVDEQYF; D: TRBD1; V: TRBV4-3; J: TRBJ2-7; size: many
DNA: TGCGCCAGCAGCCAAGCGCGGGGGTCCTACGAGCAGTACTTC; CDR3: CASSQARGSYEQYF; D: TRBD2; V: TRBV4-1; J: TRBJ2-7; size: -